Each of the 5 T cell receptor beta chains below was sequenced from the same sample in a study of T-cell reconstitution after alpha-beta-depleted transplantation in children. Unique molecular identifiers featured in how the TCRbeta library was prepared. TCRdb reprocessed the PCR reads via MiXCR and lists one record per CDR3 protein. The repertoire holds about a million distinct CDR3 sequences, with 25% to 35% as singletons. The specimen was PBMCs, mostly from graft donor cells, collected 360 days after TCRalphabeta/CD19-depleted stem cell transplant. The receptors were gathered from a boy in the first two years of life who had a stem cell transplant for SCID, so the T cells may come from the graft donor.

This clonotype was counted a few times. CDR3 loop: CSARTGNEQYF. The CDR3 DNA follows: TGCAGTGCTAGGACAGGTAACGAGCAGTACTTC. V and J are TRBV20-1 and TRBJ2-7; D perhaps matches TRBD1 (6 bases). The CDR3 runs 11 residues. Germline V CDR1 and CDR2: DFQATT, SNEGSKA (reference sequence). Trimming removed 3 bases from V and 5 bases from J, with 8 bases in between.

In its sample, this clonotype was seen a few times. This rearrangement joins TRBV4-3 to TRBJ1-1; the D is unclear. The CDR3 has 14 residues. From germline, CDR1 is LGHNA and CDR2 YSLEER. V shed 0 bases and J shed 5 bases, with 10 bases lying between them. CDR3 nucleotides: TGCGCCAGCAGCCAAGATAGGTTGTCGACTGAAGCTTTCTTT. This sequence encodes CASSQDRLSTEAFF.

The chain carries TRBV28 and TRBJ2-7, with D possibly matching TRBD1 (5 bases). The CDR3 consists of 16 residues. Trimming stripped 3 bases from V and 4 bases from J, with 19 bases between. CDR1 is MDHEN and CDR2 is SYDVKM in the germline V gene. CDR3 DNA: TGTGCCAGCAGTTTTCGTGGGGCACAGAGATGGTACGAGCAGTACTTC. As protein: CASSFRGAQRWYEQYF.

The CDR3 spells CAISGSGNTIYF. In nucleotides, the CDR3 is TGTGCCATCAGTGGGTCTGGAAACACCATATATTTT. The chain links TRBV10-3 to TRBJ1-3, with D uncertain. Trimming removed 4 bases from V and 1 base from J, with 2 bases in between. The V gene's germline CDR1 is ENHRY and CDR2 SYGVKD. CDR3 length: 12 residues.

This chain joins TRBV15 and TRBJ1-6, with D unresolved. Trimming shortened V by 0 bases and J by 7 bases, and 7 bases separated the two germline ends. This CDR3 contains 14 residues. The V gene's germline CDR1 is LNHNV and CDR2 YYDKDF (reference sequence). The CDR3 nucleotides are TGTGCCACCAGCAGAGATGCGACGAATTCACCCCTCCACTTT. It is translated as CATSRDATNSPLHF.